This TCR beta chain was found in a study of blood T cell repertoires in COVID-19. Study-level information: Material from acute and convalescent COVID-19 was sourced from the United States, Italy and Spain. T cells, B-cell-depleted T cells, or PBMCs supplied cDNA or gDNA.

From germline, CDR1 is SQVTM and CDR2 ANQGSEA. The CDR3 length is 11 residues. Losses at the gene ends were 6 bases for V and 5 bases for J; bases not matched to a gene: 2. Original methodology: Amplification of reference gene primers was used by the study to estimate nucleated cell counts. The method was immunoSEQ multiplex PCR; TCRdb's version includes in-frame clones alone and lacks a portion of them. For V, J and clone size, that table is used; D and trimming come from the DNA. The table shows 150,000 to 200,000 clones, with over 80% occurring only once. The gene calls are TRBV29-1 and TRBJ2-7, with 9 bases fitting TRBD1. The sequence derives from a woman older than 75 with active or convalescent COVID-19. Sequencing used peripheral blood. The CDR3 nucleotides are TGCAGCGTCCGGACAGGGGACGAGCAGTACTTC. Its protein is CSVRTGDEQYF.